The 3 T cell receptor beta chains below come from one sample, sequenced in a study of response to subunit inactivated influenza vaccine (dated by TCRdb to the late 2010s). Library construction relied on RT-PCR. For sequencing, an Illumina HiSeq 2500 was employed. The raw public reads went through TCRdb reprocessing: fastp at Q25, MiXCR clone calling, in-frame beta chains kept. Identical CDR3 proteins give one entry, which carries the most common genes and DNA. This sample holds about 520,000 distinct CDR3 sequences; roughly 7.9% were observed only once. The ten top clones hold around 13% of the sample. The sample was PBMCs from blood, taken around 2 years after vaccination. These receptors were obtained from a man aged 50-75 years who received an inactivated influenza vaccine. Donor details come from another sample of the same person, matched by shared clones.

This clonotype was detected ten times or more. This chain links TRBV20-1 with TRBJ2-5, with D possibly matching TRBD1 (6 bases). The V end was cut by 6 bases, the J end by 5 bases, with 10 bases between. The length of the CDR3 is 11 residues. Germline assignment: CDR1 DFQATT and CDR2 SNEGSKA (reference sequence). CDR3 DNA sequence: TGCAGTGCGAACAGGGAGGAGACCCAGTACTTC. Its translation is CSANREETQYF.

The rearrangement uses TRBV7-9 and TRBJ2-3; no definite D call. The V end lost 8 bases, the J end lost 4 bases, and 16 bases lay between the germline ends. This CDR3 region has 14 residues. Germline CDR1 is SEHNR and CDR2 is FQNEAQ (reference sequence). CDR3 loop: CASLDGVEPDTQYF. As DNA, the CDR3 is TGTGCCAGCCTAGATGGGGTGGAGCCAGATACGCAGTATTTT.

This clonotype was picked up a small number of times. This rearrangement joins TRBV11-2 to TRBJ2-7, with 7 nucleotides matching TRBD1. V lost 5 bases to trimming and J lost 0 bases; unmatched junction nucleotides: 7. Germline CDR1 and CDR2: SGHAT and FQNNGV. This CDR3 comprises 15 residues. The CDR3 sequence is CASSRPGTDSYEQYF. Here the CDR3 DNA reads TGTGCCAGCAGCCGGCCCGGGACAGACTCCTACGAGCAGTACTTC.